The 21 T cell receptor beta chains reported below all come from one sample, sequenced in a study of blood T cell repertoires in COVID-19 (dated by TCRdb to the early 2020s). Receptors were amplified or captured by the immunoSEQ multiplex PCR assay. TCRdb limited this immuneACCESS table to in-frame rearrangements with V and J called. A share of clones is missing; checked studies link under half to unresolved V genes, and the rest is unexplained. This sample gives 150,000 to 180,000 clones in total; 84% of them show up just once. Of the sample, around 7.7% falls within the top ten clones. The sequenced sample consisted of PBMCs or T cells enriched from blood (not recorded which). Receptor source: a man between 45 and 60 years old who had recovered from COVID-19.

The V call is TRBV7-9, the J call TRBJ1-4; 7 bases fit TRBD1. V gave up 4 bases and J gave up 2 bases; unmatched junction bases: 1. The germline V gene has CDR1 SEHNR and CDR2 FQNEAQ (reference sequence). The CDR3 loop spans 14 amino acids. The CDR3 region has the DNA TGTGCCAGCAGCTGGGGACAGACTAATGAAAAACTGTTTTTT. This translates into CASSWGQTNEKLFF.

This clone was counted a single time. V gene TRBV19 combines with J gene TRBJ2-7; D is undetermined. CDR3 length: 15 amino acids. Germline loops: CDR1 LNHDA, CDR2 SQIVND (reference sequence). Trimming took 1 base from V and 1 from J, leaving 11 bases between them. This chain's CDR3 is CASSIVPGLSYEQYF. The CDR3 nucleotides are TGTGCCAGTAGTATAGTCCCCGGGTTATCCTACGAGCAGTACTTC. Using reference TRBV19 and TRBJ2-7 for the parts outside the CDR3, the full variable domain is DGGITQSPKYLFRKEGQNVTLSCEQNLNHDAMYWYRQDPGQGLRLIYYSQIVNDFQKGDIAEGYSVSREKKESFPLTVTSAQKNPTAFYLCASSIVPGLSYEQYFGPGTRLTVT.

This sequence joins TRBV5-1 and TRBJ1-1; tentative D call: TRBD1 (5 bases). The CDR3 contains 14 residues. V was clipped by 0 bases and J by 5 bases, with 11 bases between them. Per germline, CDR1 SGHRS and CDR2 YFSETQ. The CDR3 reads CASSLAAGRTEAFF. Written as DNA, the CDR3 is TGCGCCAGCAGCTTGGCCGCGGGGCGAACTGAAGCTTTCTTT.

The chain uses TRBV6-5 and TRBJ2-2; D might be TRBD1 (5 bases). The CDR3 covers 15 residues. Germline V lookup: CDR1 MNHEY, CDR2 SVGAGI. V dropped 0 bases and J dropped 7 bases, with 12 bases sitting between them. The CDR3 DNA follows: TGTGCCAGCAGTTACTCATCAGGGCGGTACGGGGAGCTGTTTTTT. As protein: CASSYSSGRYGELFF.

The chain employs TRBV30 and TRBJ2-2, with 7 nucleotides matching TRBD1. V shed 2 bases, J shed 2 bases, and the junction held 5 bases outside the gene matches. The CDR3 has 15 amino acids. The germline V gene has CDR1 GTSNPN and CDR2 SVGIG (reference sequence). CDR3 in amino acids: CAWSHRGTNTGELFF. The DNA of the CDR3 is TGTGCCTGGAGTCACAGGGGAACCAACACCGGGGAGCTGTTTTTT.

In its sample, this clone was seen a few times. The chain couples TRBV18 to TRBJ1-2; 7 nucleotides match TRBD1. The germline gives CDR1 KGHSH, CDR2 LQKENI. CDR3 length equals 13 residues. V shed 4 bases and J 2 bases; nucleotides not matched to a gene: 1. This CDR3 is CASSQQGNYGYTF. Here the CDR3 DNA reads TGTGCCAGCTCACAACAGGGGAACTATGGCTACACCTTC.

V gene TRBV19 combines with J gene TRBJ1-4; 11 bases match TRBD1. The CDR3 runs 14 residues. The V gene end was trimmed by 6 bases and the J gene end by 9 bases; junction bases not matched to a gene: 6. Germline CDR1 is LNHDA and CDR2 is SQIVND (reference sequence). CDR3 protein: CASRTDRGRKKLFF. CDR3 in DNA: TGTGCCAGTAGGACGGACAGGGGGCGGAAAAAACTGTTTTTT. Looking up the rest from reference TRBV19 and TRBJ1-4 gives the full variable domain: DGGITQSPKYLFRKEGQNVTLSCEQNLNHDAMYWYRQDPGQGLRLIYYSQIVNDFQKGDIAEGYSVSREKKESFPLTVTSAQKNPTAFYLCASRTDRGRKKLFFGSGTQLSVL.

This clone was detected once. The J gene is TRBJ2-4, the V gene TRBV3-1 (or the pseudogene TRBV3-2), with unresolved D. Trimming left V 2 bases short and J 2 bases short, with 13 bases between. From germline, CDR1 is LGHDT and CDR2 YNNKEL (reference sequence). This CDR3 is built from 16 residues. The CDR3 reads CASSQPQWASKNIQYF. The DNA for the CDR3 is TGTGCCAGCAGCCAACCCCAGTGGGCTTCCAAAAACATTCAGTACTTC.

This chain links TRBV10-3 with TRBJ1-1, with D maybe TRBD1 (6 bases). V lost 8 bases to trimming and J lost 1 base, with 14 bases between them. The germline CDR1 and CDR2 sequences are ENHRY and SYGVKD. This CDR3 is built from 14 residues. CDR3 nucleotides: TGTGCCATCCGCCCAGAACAGGGGAACACTGAAGCTTTCTTT. Protein sequence: CAIRPEQGNTEAFF.

This chain connects TRBV5-6 to TRBJ2-2; 11 positions agree with TRBD2. V dropped 1 base and J dropped 6; count of bases not matched to a gene: 5. Germline V gene data show CDR1 as SGHDT and CDR2 as YYEEEE. This CDR3 region has 16 residues. CDR3 sequence: CASSLLAGGQSGELFF. CDR3 DNA sequence: TGTGCCAGCAGCTTGTTAGCGGGGGGGCAGTCCGGGGAGCTGTTTTTT. Full variable domain (remainder filled in from reference TRBV5-6 and TRBJ2-2): DAGVTQSPTHLIKTRGQQVTLRCSPKSGHDTVSWYQQALGQGPQFIFQYYEEEERQRGNFPDRFSGHQFPNYSSELNVNALLLGDSALYLCASSLLAGGQSGELFFGEGSRLTVL.

This clone was observed once. V usage is TRBV18 and J usage is TRBJ1-2; perhaps TRBD1 as D (6 bases). Trimming pared 4 bases from V and 6 bases from J, leaving 9 bases between. Germline V CDR1 and CDR2: KGHSH, LQKENI. This CDR3 spans 12 amino acids. This CDR3 reads CASSLPGDGYTF. Written as DNA, the CDR3 is TGTGCCAGCTCACTACCAGGGGATGGCTACACCTTC.

A single count supports this clone. The chain combines TRBV7-2 with TRBJ2-3; possibly TRBD1 for D (6 bases). The V gene lost 5 bases and the J gene lost 0 bases, with 9 bases spanning the gap. Germline CDR1 and CDR2: SGHTA and FQGNSA. The CDR3 length is 14 residues. CDR3 sequence reads: CASSMGASTDTQYF. The CDR3 nucleotides read TGTGCCAGCAGCATGGGGGCTAGCACAGATACGCAGTATTTT.

The table lists this clone with a count of one. The chain is built from TRBV4-2 and TRBJ2-7, with D maybe TRBD1 (5 bases). The CDR3 contains 13 residues. Deletions cut 2 bases from V and 6 bases from J, with 11 bases between. From germline, CDR1 is LGHNA and CDR2 YNFKEQ. The CDR3 reads CASSQLRVSEQYF. CDR3 DNA: TGTGCCAGCAGCCAACTCAGGGTTTCCGAGCAGTACTTC.

The rearrangement joins TRBV2 to TRBJ1-1; D unclear. Trimming shortened V by 4 bases and J by 3 bases, and 9 bases separated the two germline ends. The CDR3 runs to 13 residues. In germline, CDR1 is SNHLY, CDR2 FYNNEI. CDR3 coding DNA: TGTGCCAGCAGTGTTTCCCCGGACACTGAAGCTTTCTTT. It translates to CASSVSPDTEAFF.

The chain's CDR3 is CASSTRRSGSNQPQHF. In nucleotides, the CDR3 is TGTGCCAGTAGTACCCGCAGGTCGGGGAGCAATCAGCCCCAGCATTTT. The V gene is TRBV19, the J gene TRBJ1-5; D not certain. Germline V gene data show CDR1 as LNHDA and CDR2 as SQIVND (reference sequence). The CDR3 is 16 residues long. V was shortened by 4 bases and J by 1 base, with 14 bases between the two germline ends.

The chain links TRBV19 to TRBJ1-2; weak D call: TRBD1 (6 bases). Trimming took off 2 bases at V and 4 bases at J, with 14 bases between the two ends. The CDR3 extends over 15 amino acids. CDR1 and CDR2 from the germline V gene are LNHDA and SQIVND (reference sequence). The chain's CDR3 is CASSIQTGHRYGYTF. The CDR3 nucleotides read TGTGCCAGTAGTATACAAACGGGACACCGCTATGGCTACACCTTC.

This clone has just a few counts. The genes are TRBV5-4 and TRBJ1-1; possibly TRBD1 for D (6 bases). V was pared by 4 bases and J by 0 bases, with 13 bases between. Germline lookup yields CDR1 SGHNT and CDR2 YYREEE (reference sequence). The CDR3 spans 15 residues. The CDR3 region is CASSTGTPMNTEAFF. For the CDR3, the DNA is TGTGCCAGCAGCACAGGGACCCCGATGAACACTGAAGCTTTCTTT.

The chain recombines TRBV7-9 with TRBJ1-5; D is unresolved. The CDR3 spans 17 residues. The ends were cut back, 2 bases at V and 0 bases at J, with 14 bases in the middle. CDR1 is SEHNR, CDR2 FQNEAQ, per germline (reference sequence). The CDR3 bases are TGTGCCAGCAGCTTATTAAATTCGGAGTATAGCAATCAGCCCCAGCATTTT. Encoded protein: CASSLLNSEYSNQPQHF.

The chain employs TRBV6-5 and TRBJ1-2; no clear D. The V gene lost 5 bases and the J gene lost 8 bases, with 12 bases spanning the gap. This CDR3 region has 12 residues. Germline values: CDR1 MNHEY, CDR2 SVGAGI. The CDR3 loop is CASSPGKRGYTF. The CDR3 DNA sequence: TGTGCCAGCAGTCCGGGAAAAAGGGGCTACACCTTC.

The chain employs TRBV4-3 and TRBJ2-1; perhaps TRBD2 as D (6 bases). CDR3 length equals 17 residues. The germline V and J ends were trimmed by 0 bases and 1 base, with 13 bases remaining between them. Per the germline V gene, CDR1 is LGHNA and CDR2 is YSLEER. CDR3 region: CASSQDHPGRSYNEQFF. In nucleotides, the CDR3 is TGCGCCAGCAGCCAAGATCACCCGGGGAGGTCCTACAATGAGCAGTTCTTC.

J is TRBJ2-3 and V is TRBV9, with D uncertain. The CDR3 is made up of 16 amino acids. Germline assignment: CDR1 SGDLS and CDR2 YYNGEE. Trimming cost V 3 bases and J 2 bases, with 16 bases left between them. CDR3 nucleotide sequence: TGTGCCAGCAGCGATGGTCGAGGATCGTACACAGATACGCAGTATTTT. It is translated as CASSDGRGSYTDTQYF.